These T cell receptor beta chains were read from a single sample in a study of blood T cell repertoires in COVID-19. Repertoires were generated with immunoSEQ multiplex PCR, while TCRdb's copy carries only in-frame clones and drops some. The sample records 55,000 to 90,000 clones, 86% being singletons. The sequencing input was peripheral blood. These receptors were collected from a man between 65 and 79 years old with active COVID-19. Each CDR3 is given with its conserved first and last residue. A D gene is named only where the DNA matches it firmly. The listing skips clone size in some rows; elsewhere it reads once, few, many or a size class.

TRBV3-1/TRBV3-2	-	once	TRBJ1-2	TGTGCCAGCAGCCAGCCACAGGGTTCCCGTGGCTACACCTTC	CASSQPQGSRGYTF
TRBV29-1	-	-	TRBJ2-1	TGCAGCGTTGAAAGGGGCCCTCCCCTCCTCGATGAGCAGTTCTTC	CSVERGPPLLDEQFF
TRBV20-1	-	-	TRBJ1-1	TGCAGTGCTAGCCCCCGAGCTTTCTTT	CSASPRAFF
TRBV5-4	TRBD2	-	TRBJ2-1	TGTGCCAGCAGCTTGCTCGGGAGGGGCGATGAGCAGTTCTTC	CASSLLGRGDEQFF
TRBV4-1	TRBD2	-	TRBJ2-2	TGCGCCAGCAGCCAAGGGCTAGCGGGAGGCGTCGGGGAGCTGTTTTTT	CASSQGLAGGVGELFF
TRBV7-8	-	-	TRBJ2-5	TGTGCCAGCAGCCCGAATATAGCCCTAACGGGAGAGACCCAGTACTTC	CASSPNIALTGETQYF
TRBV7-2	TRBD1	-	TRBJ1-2	TGTGCCAGCAGCCCCCAGGGGGATCACTATGGCTACACCTTC	CASSPQGDHYGYTF
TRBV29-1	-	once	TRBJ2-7	TGCAGCGCCCAGAGGGAATACGAGCAGTACTTC	CSAQREYEQYF
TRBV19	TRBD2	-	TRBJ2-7	TGTGCCAGTAGCCCGGGACTAGACTACGAGCAGTACTTC	CASSPGLDYEQYF
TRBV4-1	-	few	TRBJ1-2	TGCGCCAGCAGCCAAGAAGACCCGCCTGGGAGCTATGGCTACACCTTC	CASSQEDPPGSYGYTF
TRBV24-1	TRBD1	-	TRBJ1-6	TGTGCCACCAGTGATCGGGGGACAGAATATCACTTT	CATSDRGTEYHF
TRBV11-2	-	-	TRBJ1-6	TGTGCCAGCAGCTTAGCCCAGGGGCAGATCGGTTCACCCCTCCACTTT	CASSLAQGQIGSPLHF
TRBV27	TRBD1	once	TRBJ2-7	TGTGCCAGCAGTCCGCGGGACAGGGTCCAGACCTACGAGCAGTACTTC	CASSPRDRVQTYEQYF
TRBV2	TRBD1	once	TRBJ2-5	TGTGCCAGCAGTCCACAGGGGGGAGAGACCCAGTACTTC	CASSPQGGETQYF
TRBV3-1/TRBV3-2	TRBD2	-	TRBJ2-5	TGTGCCAGCAGCCAACCCCAGGGACTAGCGGGAGGTTCCCGACACTTC	CASSQPQGLAGGSRHF
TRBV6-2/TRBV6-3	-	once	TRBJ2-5	TGTGCCAGCAGTTACGGTACGACGGGTGTGGAGACCCAGTACTTC	CASSYGTTGVETQYF
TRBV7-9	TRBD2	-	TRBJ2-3	TGTGCCAGCAGCAAAGCGGGAGGCCCCCCAGATACGCAGTATTTT	CASSKAGGPPDTQYF
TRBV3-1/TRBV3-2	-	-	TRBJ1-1	TGTGCCACCTCCAAACAACCGAACACTGAAGCTTTCTTT	CATSKQPNTEAFF
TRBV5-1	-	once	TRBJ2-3	TGCGCCAGCAAAACGGGAGTTACAGATACGCAGTATTTT	CASKTGVTDTQYF
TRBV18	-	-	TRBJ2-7	TGTGCCAGCTCACCGATCAGCTACGAGCAGTACTTC	CASSPISYEQYF
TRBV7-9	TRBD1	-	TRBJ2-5	TGTGCCAGCAGCCGCACACAGGGGGCTGGGGAGACCCAGTACTTC	CASSRTQGAGETQYF
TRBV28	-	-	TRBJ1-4	TGTGCCAGCACCGGGGGGGGGTCCACTAATGAAAAACTGTTTTTT	CASTGGGSTNEKLFF
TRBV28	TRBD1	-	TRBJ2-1	TGTGCCAGCCGGACAGGGGGGTACAATGAGCAGTTCTTC	CASRTGGYNEQFF
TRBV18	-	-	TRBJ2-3	TGTGCCAGCTCACCCCTTGGAGCAGCAAGGAGTGATACGCAGTATTTT	CASSPLGAARSDTQYF
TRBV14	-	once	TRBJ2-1	TGTGCCAGCAGCCAAGGAGGGCTAGGACAGTTCTTC	CASSQGGLGQFF
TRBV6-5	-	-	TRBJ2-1	TGTGCCAGCAGCCCGTCGACTAGGGGTGAGCAGTTCTTC	CASSPSTRGEQFF
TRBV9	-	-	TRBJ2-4	TGTGCCAGCAGCGTAGGGGGAGCCCTAGCCAAAAACATTCAGTACTTC	CASSVGGALAKNIQYF
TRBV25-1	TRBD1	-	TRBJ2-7	TGTGCCAGCCTGGACAGGGCCTACGAGCAGTACTTC	CASLDRAYEQYF
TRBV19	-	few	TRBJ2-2	TGTGCCAGTAGGACCGTTGGACTAACCGGGGAGCTGTTTTTT	CASRTVGLTGELFF
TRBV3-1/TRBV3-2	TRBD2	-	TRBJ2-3	TGTGCCAGCAGCCGACAGACTAGCGGGAGCACAGATACGCAGTATTTT	CASSRQTSGSTDTQYF
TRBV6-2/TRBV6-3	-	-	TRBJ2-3	TGTGCCAGCAGCCCCTCGGCGGGATATACGCAGTATTTT	CASSPSAGYTQYF
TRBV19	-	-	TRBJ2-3	TGTGCCAGTAGTATAGCGGGGCAGGGGTGGACAGATACGCAGTATTTT	CASSIAGQGWTDTQYF
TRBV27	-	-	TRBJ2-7	TGTGCCAGCAGTTTATCTCGGGTAACCGCCTACGAGCAGTACTTC	CASSLSRVTAYEQYF
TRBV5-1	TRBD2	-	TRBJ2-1	TGCGCCAGCAGCTTGGGGCTAGCGGGAGCGATGGGCAATGAGCAGTTCTTC	CASSLGLAGAMGNEQFF
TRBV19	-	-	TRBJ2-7	TGTGCCAGTGGGCCCCAAGCAGGGCAGGGGGAGCAGTACTTC	CASGPQAGQGEQYF
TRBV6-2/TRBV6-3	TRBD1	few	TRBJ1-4	TGTGCCAGCAGCTCACCGACCGGGACAGGGGGTGAAAAACTGTTTTTT	CASSSPTGTGGEKLFF
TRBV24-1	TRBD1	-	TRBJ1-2	TGTGCCACCAGTGAACCACCGACAGGGCTTTGGAGCTTC	CATSEPPTGLWSF
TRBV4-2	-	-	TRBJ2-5	TGTGCCAGCAGCCAAGATTGGGCTGAGACCCAGTACTTC	CASSQDWAETQYF
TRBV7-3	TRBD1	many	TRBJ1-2	TGTGCCAGCAGCCTGGGGACAGGGAAGGACTATGGCTACACCTTC	CASSLGTGKDYGYTF
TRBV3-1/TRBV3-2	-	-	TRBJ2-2	TGTGCCAGCAGCCGGACTAGGGGGACCGGGGAGCTGTTTTTT	CASSRTRGTGELFF
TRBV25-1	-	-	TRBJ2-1	TGTGCCAGCAGTGAATACCCCCGGGACAATGAGCAGTTCTTC	CASSEYPRDNEQFF
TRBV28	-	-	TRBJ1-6	TGTGCCAGCTACCCAGGGGCAGGGTCGAGATCACCCCTCCACTTT	CASYPGAGSRSPLHF
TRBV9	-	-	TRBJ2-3	TGTGCCAGCAGCGTCCTAGATGGGGATACGCAGTATTTT	CASSVLDGDTQYF
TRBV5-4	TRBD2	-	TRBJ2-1	TGTGCCAGCAGCTTGGCCCCTAGCGGGAGGGCCAATGAGCAGTTCTTC	CASSLAPSGRANEQFF
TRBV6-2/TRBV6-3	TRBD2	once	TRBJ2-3	TGTGCCAGCAGTTACCCCGGACTAGCGGGAGACCTCACAGATACGCAGTATTTT	CASSYPGLAGDLTDTQYF
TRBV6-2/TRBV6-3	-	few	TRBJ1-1	TGTGCCAGCAGTTACCCAACCGGGTTCGGCCAGAACACTGAAGCTTTCTTT	CASSYPTGFGQNTEAFF